This is a list of T cell receptor beta chains from one sample in a study of T cell changes during pregnancy in multiple sclerosis. Profiling relied on immunoSEQ multiplex PCR, and the TCRdb table lists in-frame clones only, not all of them. This table holds 60,000 or so clones, about 90% found once. Sequencing was performed on peripheral blood, taken in the first trimester of pregnancy. The receptor source for this set is a female donor in good health, enrolled as a control in a pregnancy study. CDR3s include the opening cysteine and the closing phenylalanine or tryptophan. The D gene is left open where the match is weak. Clone size, where shown, is once, few, many, or a class for clones that have expanded.

TRBJ2-5 10 . TRBV20-1 . CSTRKETQYF TGCAGTACAAGAAAAGAGACCCAGTACTTC
TRBJ2-7 15 . TRBV15 TRBD1 CATSRARDSSYEQYF TGTGCCACCAGCAGAGCCCGGGACAGTTCCTACGAGCAGTACTTC
TRBJ1-2 16 . TRBV13 . CASSSDIDGRQDGYTF TGTGCCAGCAGCTCCGACATCGACGGCCGGCAGGATGGCTACACCTTC
TRBJ2-5 14 . TRBV5-6 . CASSLVRVQETQYF TGTGCCAGCAGCTTGGTGAGGGTCCAAGAGACCCAGTACTTC
TRBJ2-5 15 . TRBV18 TRBD2 CASSSPSGLPETQYF TGTGCCAGCTCATCCCCTAGCGGCCTGCCAGAGACCCAGTACTTC
TRBJ2-7 13 . TRBV11-3 . CASSSSRAYEQYF TGTGCCAGCAGCTCTTCCAGGGCCTACGAGCAGTACTTC
TRBJ1-1 13 . TRBV6-5 . CASRPGRQLEAFF TGTGCCAGCAGACCGGGCCGACAGCTTGAAGCTTTCTTT
TRBJ2-2 16 . TRBV14 TRBD1 CASSPRGQLNTGELFF TGTGCCAGCAGCCCACGGGGACAGCTGAACACCGGGGAGCTGTTTTTT
TRBJ1-2 13 . TRBV10-3 . CAIEADRNYGYTF TGTGCCATAGAAGCGGACAGAAACTATGGCTACACCTTC
TRBJ2-1 16 . TRBV4-2 TRBD2 CASSQDLGGGADEQFF TGTGCCAGCAGCCAAGATCTCGGCGGGGGGGCGGATGAGCAGTTCTTC
TRBJ1-5 13 once TRBV25-1 . CASSDRINQPQHF TGTGCCAGCAGTGACAGAATAAATCAGCCCCAGCATTTT
TRBJ1-5 14 . TRBV7-8 . CASSLDRDGQPQHF TGTGCCAGCAGCTTAGACAGGGACGGTCAGCCCCAGCATTTT
TRBJ2-5 17 . TRBV15 TRBD1 CATSGEGGQGTGETQYF TGTGCCACCAGCGGAGAGGGGGGACAGGGGACGGGAGAGACCCAGTACTTC
TRBJ1-1 13 . TRBV18 . CASSLGQNTEAFF TGTGCCAGCTCACTGGGACAGAACACTGAAGCTTTCTTT
TRBJ2-5 13 . TRBV11-2 TRBD2 CASSLSLAGDQYF TGTGCCAGCAGCTTATCTCTAGCGGGAGACCAGTACTTC
TRBJ1-3 15 . TRBV19 . CASSIGLGPGNTIYF TGTGCCAGTAGTATAGGACTCGGCCCGGGAAACACCATATATTTT